This T cell receptor (beta chain) was observed in a study of blood T cell repertoires in COVID-19. The overall study: COVID-19 samples collected from the United States, Italy and Spain covered acute and convalescent phases. In each case, the material was cDNA or gDNA derived from T cells, B-cell-depleted T cells, or PBMCs.

Original methodology: Using reference gene primer amplification, nucleated cell counts were estimated. Profiling relied on immunoSEQ multiplex PCR, and the TCRdb table lists in-frame clones only, not all of them. The V and J calls and clone size come from that table; D and trimming were worked out from the DNA. The top ten clones hold roughly 30% of a sample with approximately 84,000 clones, 83% of them seen once. Trimming took 8 bases from V and 0 from J; bases not matched to a gene: 3. This CDR3 comprises 15 residues. CDR1 is MNHEY and CDR2 is SVGAGI in the germline V gene. The J gene is TRBJ2-6, the V gene TRBV6-5, with TRBD1 matching over 8 bases. Sequenced material: peripheral blood. The sequence was obtained from a woman older than 75 with acute or convalescent COVID-19. The CDR3 protein is CASQQGASGANVLTF. The CDR3 region has the DNA TGTGCCAGCCAGCAGGGGGCCTCTGGGGCCAACGTCCTGACTTTC.